This T cell receptor (beta chain) was sequenced during a study of blood T cells in healthy people across ages (dated by TCRdb to 2013 to 2016). As for the study more broadly: In model experiments, template switching captured about one uniquely barcoded TCR beta cDNA molecule for every two T cells. Using deep sequencing normalized with unique cDNA molecular identifiers, the study measured how TCR beta repertoire diversity changes with age. The donors were split into four age groups: young (average around 17 years), middle-aged (nearly 40), aged (more than 60) and long-lived (about 74). Donors of different ages were randomly distributed across sequencing lanes to avoid experimental bias. For two donors (one aged 18 to 30 and one aged 80 or older), the study analyzed two additional independent replicas of 1 million unique cDNA reads from the same blood draw.

Study-wide findings and limitations: Compared with the aged group, the long-lived group had more naive CD4+ T cells, fewer expanded clones and increased TCR diversity, suggesting age selection. There was a strong correlation between observed TCR beta diversity and the percentage of naive T cells measured by flow cytometry. Because profiling used bulk unsorted PBMCs, naive and antigen-experienced compartments could not be compared conclusively. Observed TCR beta diversity per million T cells fell roughly linearly with age, and a significant reduction was already apparent by age roughly 40. Because donor CMV infection status was unknown, age-related changes in expanded clonotypes were potentially confounded. Estimates of total diversity based on one million sequenced T cells were regarded as lower bounds and as underestimates.

Inclusive of the bounding cysteine and phenylalanine, the CDR3 is 16 residues long. Only the CDR3 part of the read is kept: 48 bases, read in frame from the first base. CDR1 MNHEY and CDR2 SMNVEV were looked up in the germline V gene (reference sequence). This clonotype was counted between two and nine times. It lacks a known antigen. No base-level quality is on record; no much larger clone is a single base apart. Systemically healthy Caucasian individuals from Russia, approximately 39 in total and aged roughly 6 to 95 years, were included as donors. Around 10 milliliters of peripheral blood were drawn from each donor into EDTA-treated Vacutainer tubes. Ficoll-Paque density-gradient centrifugation was used to isolate PBMCs, with at least 7 million per sample. Trizol reagent was used to extract total RNA from the PBMCs, yielding at least 6 micrograms per sample. For every donor, an aliquot of PBMCs went through flow cytometry to measure the percentages of naive CD45RAhigh/CD27high T cells.

Libraries were made using 5' RACE. TCRdb records Illumina HiSeq 2500 as the sequencer. A second PCR of roughly 6 to 11 cycles was run with a J-beta primer mix and a sample-barcoded 5' primer. A unique molecular identifier was introduced onto each TCR beta cDNA molecule by a template-switch 5' adaptor carrying 12 random nucleotides. Each sample yielded at least 3 million CDR3-containing paired-end reads. First-strand cDNA synthesis was performed from all RNA using the Mint cDNA synthesis kit, with priming by a TRBC-specific oligonucleotide. All cDNA was treated with uracil-DNA glycosylase and then went through a first 18-cycle PCR with the universal primers M1SS and BC2_uni_R. The authors' analysis ran thus. For normalization, 1 million high-quality reads, each with a distinct molecular identifier, were randomly selected from each sample. Instead of being binned into consensus sequences, reads that shared molecular identifiers were thrown out. CDR3 identification, clonotype clustering and error correction used MiTCR with a Q25 quality threshold and the strictest error-elimination algorithm. A nonparametric unseen species model with Euler transformation was used to estimate lower-bound total TCR beta diversity. The public reads were run again by TCRdb, first through fastp at Q25 and then through MiXCR, and only productive beta chains were kept. Identical CDR3 protein sequences are pooled into one entry, listed with their most common genes and DNA. TCRdb, not the authors, supplied the V and J calls. The sample data list more than 650,000 distinct CDR3 sequences, and 22% of these were observed just once. The leading ten clones occupy approximately 20% of the sample.

Sequencing was done on a sample of blood. The receptor was derived from a man between 65 and 85 years old in good health. The rearranged chain carries TRBV27 and TRBJ2-1, with 12 bases in between that match TRBD1. The assigned J gene may be wrong: the sequence end matches TRBJ2-7 better. The CDR3: CASSLKGQGATYEQYF. The nucleotides are TGTGCCAGCAGTTTGAAGGGACAGGGGGCGACCTACGAGCAGTACTTC.